This record covers a single T cell receptor beta chain. The antigen is undetermined. The data are from a study of blood T cells in healthy people across ages. Study background: Capturing about one barcoded beta molecule per two T cells was achieved by template switching.

General study findings and limits: The unsorted PBMCs prevented any conclusive comparison of naive versus antigen-experienced cells. Estimates based on one million T cells were treated as lower bounds.

It was with a sample-barcoded 5' primer and a J-beta primer mix that a second PCR of about 6 to 12 cycles was run. The authors tagged each cDNA molecule using a template-switch adaptor with 12 random nucleotides. Via MiXCR, TCRdb re-called the 5' RACE reads, giving one row per CDR3 protein. The table shows 980,000 or so distinct CDR3 sequences, with about 48% occurring only once. This receptor was taken from a man younger than 45 in good health. The sample comprised blood.

The CDR3 bases are TGTGCCGGAGGACGGACATACACTGAAGCTTTCTTT. This sequence encodes CAGGRTYTEAFF. The V and J genes are TRBV6-1 and TRBJ1-1; possibly TRBD1 for D (5 bases). V was clipped by 11 bases and J by 3 bases, with 13 bases between them. There are 12 residues in the CDR3. Germline V CDR1 and CDR2: MNHNS, SASEGT.